This is a list of T cell receptor beta chains from one sample in a study of neoadjuvant anti-PD-1 for oral cavity cancer. This table comes from immunoSEQ multiplex PCR, and its TCRdb copy is limited to in-frame clones, with some not included. The repertoire holds over 11,000 clones, over 70% seen once, with roughly 2% in the top ten. This sample comprised PBMCs, obtained after nivolumab (anti-PD-1) treatment. All receptors come from a person aged 35 to 85 with oral cavity squamous cell carcinoma. Both conserved end residues are part of each CDR3. A D gene is named only where the DNA matches it firmly.

D: .
J: TRBJ1-4
V: TRBV4-1
CDR3: CASSLTTGRNEKLFF

D: .
J: TRBJ1-3
V: TRBV29-1
CDR3: CSVEDSSGNTIYF

D: TRBD2
J: TRBJ2-7
V: TRBV5-4
CDR3: CASSFSSGRAGEQYF

D: TRBD1
J: TRBJ1-3
V: TRBV25-1
CDR3: CASSFTGGFGNSGNTIYF

D: .
J: TRBJ2-7
V: TRBV5-5
CDR3: CASSLIARTNYEQYF

D: .
J: TRBJ1-5
V: TRBV5-1
CDR3: CASSMLGNQPQHF

D: .
J: TRBJ1-1
V: TRBV7-2
CDR3: CASSFGTPMGTEAFF

D: TRBD1
J: TRBJ2-3
V: TRBV29-1
CDR3: CSVVTGAPDTQYF

D: TRBD2
J: TRBJ2-1
V: TRBV28
CDR3: CASSPGLAGIRSYNEQFF

D: .
J: TRBJ2-7
V: TRBV4-1
CDR3: CASSRLWGGTYEQYF

D: .
J: TRBJ1-5
V: TRBV5-4
CDR3: CASSLSGGNQPQHF

D: TRBD1
J: TRBJ1-5
V: TRBV6-1
CDR3: CASSWGGQGNQPQHF

D: .
J: TRBJ1-2
V: TRBV6-5
CDR3: CASSFGGPNYGYTF

D: .
J: TRBJ2-3
V: TRBV2
CDR3: CASSVSLPDTQYF

D: .
J: TRBJ1-1
V: TRBV30
CDR3: CAWVAWGANTEAFF

D: .
J: TRBJ1-2
V: TRBV6-5
CDR3: CASSKNNPYGYTF

D: .
J: TRBJ2-3
V: TRBV27
CDR3: CASSFRTPTDTQYF

D: .
J: TRBJ1-1
V: TRBV6-5
CDR3: CASSYVRQDTEAFF

D: TRBD1
J: TRBJ2-7
V: TRBV29-1
CDR3: CSVVTGERTYEQYF

D: TRBD1
J: TRBJ1-5
V: TRBV30
CDR3: CAWSGTGIQPQHF

D: .
J: TRBJ1-5
V: TRBV27
CDR3: CASSPQTGTFGQPQHF

D: .
J: TRBJ1-5
V: TRBV23-1
CDR3: CASSPKLPGQPFYQPQHF

D: .
J: TRBJ1-3
V: TRBV30
CDR3: CAWMTSGNTIYF

D: .
J: TRBJ2-7
V: TRBV19
CDR3: CASSPSSARGEQYF

D: .
J: TRBJ2-7
V: TRBV28
CDR3: CASRAYMTSYEQYF

D: .
J: TRBJ2-7
V: TRBV7-6
CDR3: CASSLSAGDVGEQYF

D: TRBD2
J: TRBJ2-7
V: TRBV5-1
CDR3: CASSFGRGLAASSYEQYF

D: .
J: TRBJ2-3
V: TRBV7-2
CDR3: CASSLAWLITDTQYF

D: .
J: TRBJ1-5
V: TRBV6-1
CDR3: CASADNQPQHF

D: .
J: TRBJ1-2
V: TRBV25-1
CDR3: CASSDRTGWGSYGYTF

D: .
J: TRBJ1-5
V: TRBV12-5
CDR3: CASSRGDQPQHF

D: .
J: TRBJ1-2
V: TRBV28
CDR3: CASSLYTGSSGYTF

D: TRBD2
J: TRBJ2-3
V: TRBV5-1
CDR3: CASSFGGAEDTQYF

D: .
J: TRBJ2-2
V: TRBV6-5
CDR3: CASYAVGELFF

D: .
J: TRBJ2-5
V: TRBV5-4
CDR3: CASSLAYTQETQYF

D: .
J: TRBJ2-7
V: TRBV6-1
CDR3: CASSERRSYEQYF

D: TRBD1
J: TRBJ1-2
V: TRBV29-1
CDR3: CSVTGDGYTF

D: .
J: TRBJ2-7
V: TRBV5-1
CDR3: CASSLAGNYEQYF

D: .
J: TRBJ1-1
V: TRBV19
CDR3: CASRGRLRNTEAFF

D: .
J: TRBJ2-1
V: TRBV30
CDR3: CAWTFGLANEQFF

D: TRBD2
J: TRBJ2-5
V: TRBV28
CDR3: CASSLGLAGPETQYF

D: .
J: TRBJ1-2
V: TRBV9
CDR3: CASSVGGSGNYGYTF

D: .
J: TRBJ1-3
V: TRBV19
CDR3: CASRVGGQPLGNTIYF

D: TRBD2
J: TRBJ2-7
V: TRBV4-1
CDR3: CASSQEPGLAGDDEQYF

D: TRBD1
J: TRBJ1-5
V: TRBV6-5
CDR3: CASSRWTGRNQPQHF

D: TRBD2
J: TRBJ2-1
V: TRBV27
CDR3: CASSLSGIAGPLEQFF

D: .
J: TRBJ1-1
V: TRBV10-3
CDR3: CAISGGSGENTEAFF

D: .
J: TRBJ1-6
V: TRBV6-4
CDR3: CASSDRAGSPLHF

D: .
J: TRBJ2-7
V: TRBV5-1
CDR3: CASSKDSYEQYF

D: .
J: TRBJ1-1
V: TRBV5-1
CDR3: CASSLSPGDNTEAFF

D: .
J: TRBJ2-2
V: TRBV19
CDR3: CASSTQTGELFF

D: .
J: TRBJ1-1
V: TRBV14
CDR3: CASSQAHTNTEAFF

D: .
J: TRBJ2-1
V: TRBV11-2
CDR3: CASSRLVGRNEQFF